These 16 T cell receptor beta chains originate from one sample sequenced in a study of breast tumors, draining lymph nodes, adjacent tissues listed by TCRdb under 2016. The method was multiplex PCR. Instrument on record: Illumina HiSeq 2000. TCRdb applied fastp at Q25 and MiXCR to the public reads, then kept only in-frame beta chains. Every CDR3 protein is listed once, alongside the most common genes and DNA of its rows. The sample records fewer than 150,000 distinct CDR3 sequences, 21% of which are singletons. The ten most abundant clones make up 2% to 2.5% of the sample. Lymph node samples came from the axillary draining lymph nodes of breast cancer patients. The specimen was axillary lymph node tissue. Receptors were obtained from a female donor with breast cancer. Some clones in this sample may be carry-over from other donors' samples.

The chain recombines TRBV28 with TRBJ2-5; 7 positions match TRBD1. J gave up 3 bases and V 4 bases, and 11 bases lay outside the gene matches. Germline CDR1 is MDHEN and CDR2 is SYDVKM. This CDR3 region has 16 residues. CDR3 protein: CASSSLSSTGKETQYF. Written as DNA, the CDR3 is TGTGCCAGCAGTTCCCTTTCCTCGACAGGGAAAGAGACCCAGTACTTC.

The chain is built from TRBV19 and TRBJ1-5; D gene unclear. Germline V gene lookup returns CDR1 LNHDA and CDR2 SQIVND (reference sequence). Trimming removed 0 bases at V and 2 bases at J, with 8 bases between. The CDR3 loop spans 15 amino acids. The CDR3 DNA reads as TGTGCCAGTAGTATAGACCGGGGTGGCAATCAGCCCCAGCATTTT. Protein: CASSIDRGGNQPQHF. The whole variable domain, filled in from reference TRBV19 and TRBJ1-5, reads DGGITQSPKYLFRKEGQNVTLSCEQNLNHDAMYWYRQDPGQGLRLIYYSQIVNDFQKGDIAEGYSVSREKKESFPLTVTSAQKNPTAFYLCASSIDRGGNQPQHFGDGTRLSIL.

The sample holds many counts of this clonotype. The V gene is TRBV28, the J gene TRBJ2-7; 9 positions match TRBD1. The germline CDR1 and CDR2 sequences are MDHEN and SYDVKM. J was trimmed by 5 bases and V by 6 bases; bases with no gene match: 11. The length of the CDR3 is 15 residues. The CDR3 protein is CASSLAGTGTHEQYF. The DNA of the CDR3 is TGTGCCAGCAGCCTTGCCGGGACAGGGACCCACGAGCAGTACTTC.

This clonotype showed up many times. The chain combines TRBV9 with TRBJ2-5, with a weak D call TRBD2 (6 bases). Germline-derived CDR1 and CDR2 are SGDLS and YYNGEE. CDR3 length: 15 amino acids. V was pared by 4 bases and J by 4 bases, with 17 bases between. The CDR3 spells CASSPGTAPGETQYF. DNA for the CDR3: TGTGCCAGCAGCCCCGGGACTGCCCCAGGAGAGACCCAGTACTTC.

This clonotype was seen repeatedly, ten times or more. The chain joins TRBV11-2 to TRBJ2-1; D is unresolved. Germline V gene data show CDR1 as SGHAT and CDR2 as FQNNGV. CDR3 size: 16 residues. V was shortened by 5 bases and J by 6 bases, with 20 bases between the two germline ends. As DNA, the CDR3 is TGTGCCAGCAGCACCCCCTTGACGGCGTCGGGCAATGAGCAGTTCTTC. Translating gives CASSTPLTASGNEQFF.

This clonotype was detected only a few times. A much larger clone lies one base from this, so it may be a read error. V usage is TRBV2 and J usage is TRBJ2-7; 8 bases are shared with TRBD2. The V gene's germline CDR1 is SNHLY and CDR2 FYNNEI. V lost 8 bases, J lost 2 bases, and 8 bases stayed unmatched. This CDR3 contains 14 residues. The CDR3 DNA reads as TGTGCCAGCGGCGCGGGGGGCGGACCCTACGAGCAGTACTTC. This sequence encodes CASGAGGGPYEQYF.

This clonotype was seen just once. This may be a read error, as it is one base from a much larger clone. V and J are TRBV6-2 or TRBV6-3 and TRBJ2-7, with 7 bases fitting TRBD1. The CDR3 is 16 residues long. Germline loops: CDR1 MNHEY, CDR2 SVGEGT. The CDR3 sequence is CAGSRGTGTENYEQYF. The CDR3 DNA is TGTGCCGGCAGTCGTGGTACCGGGACAGAGAACTACGAGCAGTACTTC.

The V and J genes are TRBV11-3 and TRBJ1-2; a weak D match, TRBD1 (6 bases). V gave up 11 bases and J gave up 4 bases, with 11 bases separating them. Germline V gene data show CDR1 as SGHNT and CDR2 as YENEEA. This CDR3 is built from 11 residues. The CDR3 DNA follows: TGTGCCTGGGGGCTGGTCTATGGCTACACCTTC. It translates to CAWGLVYGYTF.

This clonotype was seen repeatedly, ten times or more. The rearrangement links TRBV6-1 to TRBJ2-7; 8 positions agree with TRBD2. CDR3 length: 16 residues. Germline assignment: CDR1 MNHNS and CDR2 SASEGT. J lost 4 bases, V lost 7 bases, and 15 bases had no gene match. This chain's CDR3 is CASMTEAGAPGYEQYF. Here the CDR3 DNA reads TGTGCCAGCATGACCGAAGCGGGAGCGCCGGGATACGAGCAGTACTTC.

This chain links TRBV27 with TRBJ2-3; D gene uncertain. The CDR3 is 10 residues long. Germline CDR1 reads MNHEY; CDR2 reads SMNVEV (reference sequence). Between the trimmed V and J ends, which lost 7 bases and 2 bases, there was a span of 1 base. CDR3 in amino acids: CASTTDTQYF. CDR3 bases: TGTGCCAGCACCACAGATACGCAGTATTTT.

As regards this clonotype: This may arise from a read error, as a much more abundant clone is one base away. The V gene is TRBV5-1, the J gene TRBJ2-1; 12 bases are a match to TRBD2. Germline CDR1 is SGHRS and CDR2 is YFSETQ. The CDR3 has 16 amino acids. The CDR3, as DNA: TGCGCCAGCAGCTTGTCGGGCGGACTAGCGGGAAATGTGCAGTTCTTC. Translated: CASSLSGGLAGNVQFF.

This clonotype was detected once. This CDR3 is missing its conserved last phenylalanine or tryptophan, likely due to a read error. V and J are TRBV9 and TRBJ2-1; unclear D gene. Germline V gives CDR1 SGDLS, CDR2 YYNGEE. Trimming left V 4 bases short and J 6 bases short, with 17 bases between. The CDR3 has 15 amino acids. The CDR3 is CASSLGLTRINEQFS. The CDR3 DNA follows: TGTGCCAGCAGCTTAGGTCTAACCAGGATCAATGAGCAGTTCTCC.

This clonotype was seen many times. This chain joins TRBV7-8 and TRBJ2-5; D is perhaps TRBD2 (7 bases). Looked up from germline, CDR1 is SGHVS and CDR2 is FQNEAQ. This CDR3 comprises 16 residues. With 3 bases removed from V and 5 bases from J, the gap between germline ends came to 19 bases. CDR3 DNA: TGTGCCAGCAGCTTCCGGGGGGCGGCTCTTACGGAGACCCAGTACTTC. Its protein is CASSFRGAALTETQYF.

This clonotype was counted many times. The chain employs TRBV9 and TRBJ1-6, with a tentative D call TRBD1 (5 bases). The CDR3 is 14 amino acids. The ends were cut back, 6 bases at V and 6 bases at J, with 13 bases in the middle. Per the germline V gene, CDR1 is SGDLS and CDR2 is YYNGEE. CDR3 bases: TGTGCCAGCAACTTAGGGGCTCCTAATTCACCCCTCCACTTT. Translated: CASNLGAPNSPLHF. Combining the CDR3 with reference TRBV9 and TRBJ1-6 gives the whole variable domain DSGVTQTPKHLITATGQRVTLRCSPRSGDLSVYWYQQSLDQGLQFLIQYYNGEERAKGNILERFSAQQFPDLHSELNLSSLELGDSALYFCASNLGAPNSPLHFGNGTRLTVT.

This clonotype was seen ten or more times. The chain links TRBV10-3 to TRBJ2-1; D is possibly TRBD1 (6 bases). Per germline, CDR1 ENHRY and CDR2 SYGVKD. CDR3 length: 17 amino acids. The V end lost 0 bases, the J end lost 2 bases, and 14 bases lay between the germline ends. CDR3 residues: CAISESWQGTAYNEQFF. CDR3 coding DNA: TGTGCCATCAGTGAGTCATGGCAGGGGACGGCCTACAATGAGCAGTTCTTC.

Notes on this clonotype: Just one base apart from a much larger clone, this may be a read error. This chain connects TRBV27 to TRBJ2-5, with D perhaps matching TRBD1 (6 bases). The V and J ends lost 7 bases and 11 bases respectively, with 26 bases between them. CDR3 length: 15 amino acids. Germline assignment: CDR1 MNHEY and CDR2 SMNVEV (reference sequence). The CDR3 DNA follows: TGTGCCAGCACCGTATCAGGGGCTTTATCTAGGTTGCAGTACTTC. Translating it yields CASTVSGALSRLQYF.